The 12 T cell receptor beta chains given below trace back to one sample, sequenced in a study of long-term antiretroviral therapy in people with HIV. Survey-level immunoSEQ v3.0 assays were run. Method: immunoSEQ multiplex PCR; TCRdb's copy keeps in-frame clones and lacks some. Altogether 22,000 or so clones are present, 84% being singletons, with the ten largest covering more than 15%. Source: unsorted PBMCs, taken 0.5 years before starting antiretroviral therapy. These receptors originate from a man aged 40-50 years with HIV.

This clone was detected once. The chain carries TRBV7-2 and TRBJ2-4, with D possibly TRBD2 on 5 matching bases. The CDR3 extends over 14 amino acids. V was pared by 4 bases and J by 4 bases, with 11 bases between. CDR1 is SGHTA and CDR2 is FQGNSA in the germline V gene. The CDR3 spells CASSWGDGKNIQYF. CDR3 DNA sequence: TGTGCCAGCAGCTGGGGAGACGGGAAAAACATTCAGTACTTC. The whole variable domain, filled in from reference TRBV7-2 and TRBJ2-4, reads GAGVSQSPSNKVTEKGKDVELRCDPISGHTALYWYRQSLGQGLEFLIYFQGNSAPDKSGLPSDRFSAERTGGSVSTLTIQRTQQEDSAVYLCASSWGDGKNIQYFGAGTRLSVL.

This chain uses TRBV30 with TRBJ1-5; a weak D match, TRBD1 (5 bases). Per germline, CDR1 GTSNPN and CDR2 SVGIG (reference sequence). The CDR3 spans 15 residues. V was pared by 2 bases and J by 6 bases, with 17 bases between. The CDR3 region is CAWSPNGAWVQPQHF. The CDR3, as DNA: TGTGCCTGGAGTCCCAATGGGGCCTGGGTTCAGCCCCAGCATTTT. Combining the CDR3 with reference TRBV30 and TRBJ1-5 gives the whole variable domain SQTIHQWPATLVQPVGSPLSLECTVEGTSNPNLYWYRQAAGRGLQLLFYSVGIGQISSEVPQNLSASRPQDRQFILSSKKLLLSDSGFYLCAWSPNGAWVQPQHFGDGTRLSIL.

The chain has TRBV19 and TRBJ1-1; D unclear. The CDR3 contains 14 residues. The germline V and J ends were trimmed by 9 bases and 2 bases, with 16 bases remaining between them. CDR1 and CDR2 from the germline V gene are LNHDA and SQIVND (reference sequence). For the CDR3, the DNA is TGTGCCAGCACTGACCGGAGGGTAAACACTGAAGCTTTCTTT. Translating gives CASTDRRVNTEAFF.

The chain carries TRBV28 and TRBJ1-4; D is ambiguous. The CDR3 has 14 residues. V was shortened by 3 bases and J by 7 bases, with 12 bases between the two germline ends. The germline CDR1 and CDR2 sequences are MDHEN and SYDVKM. CDR3 sequence: CASSFIEGGEKLFF. DNA for the CDR3: TGTGCCAGCAGTTTTATTGAGGGTGGTGAAAAACTGTTTTTT.

The V and J genes are TRBV4-1 and TRBJ1-5; perhaps TRBD1 as D (5 bases). Trimming took off 0 bases at V and 7 bases at J, with 10 bases between the two ends. The CDR3 length is 14 residues. Germline V gene data show CDR1 as MGHRA and CDR2 as YSYEKL. The CDR3 spells CASSQDQGGQPQHF. The CDR3 DNA reads TGCGCCAGCAGCCAAGATCAGGGTGGCCAGCCCCAGCATTTT.

This rearrangement joins TRBV10-1 to TRBJ2-7; D is undetermined. The CDR3 consists of 14 residues. CDR1 WNHNN and CDR2 SYGVQD come from the germline V gene (reference sequence). V was clipped by 3 bases and J by 0 bases, with 9 bases between them. CDR3 coding DNA: TGCGCCAGCAGTGAAGGGCCCCCCTCCTACGAGCAGTACTTC. This encodes CASSEGPPSYEQYF.

DNA of the CDR3: TGTGCCAGCAGCGTCGCCAGGAGAGGTGAAAAACTGTTTTTT. This codes for CASSVARRGEKLFF. The chain employs TRBV7-2 and TRBJ1-4, with D unclear. This CDR3 is built from 14 residues. The V gene lost 5 bases and the J gene lost 7 bases, with 14 bases spanning the gap. CDR1 and CDR2 from the germline V gene are SGHTA and FQGNSA.

The V and J genes are TRBV7-2 and TRBJ1-5; D is ambiguous. The CDR3 contains 13 residues. V lost 5 bases and J 4 bases, leaving 9 bases between the germline ends. In germline, CDR1 is SGHTA, CDR2 FQGNSA. The CDR3 loop is CASSPAPNQPQHF. The CDR3 DNA sequence: TGTGCCAGCAGCCCCGCACCTAATCAGCCCCAGCATTTT.

The chain carries TRBV5-1 and TRBJ1-5; D remains ambiguous. The germline V and J ends were trimmed by 3 bases and 15 bases, with 19 bases remaining between them. From germline, CDR1 is SGHRS and CDR2 YFSETQ. This CDR3 region has 13 residues. This CDR3 is CASSYGPDAQWHF. In nucleotides, the CDR3 is TGCGCCAGCAGCTATGGACCCGACGCTCAGTGGCATTTT.

V is TRBV7-3 and J is TRBJ2-2, with D unresolved. From germline, CDR1 is SGHTA and CDR2 FQGTGA. This CDR3 is 14 amino acids long. Trimming removed 4 bases at V and 0 bases at J, with 6 bases between. The DNA for the CDR3 is TGTGCCAGCAGCTGGGCTCCGAACACCGGGGAGCTGTTTTTT. This encodes CASSWAPNTGELFF.

The chain links TRBV27 to TRBJ2-3; D might be TRBD2 (5 bases). The CDR3 runs 18 residues. Germline loops: CDR1 MNHEY, CDR2 SMNVEV (reference sequence). The ends were cut back, 0 bases at V and 3 bases at J, with 19 bases in the middle. This CDR3 is CASSLSLRTQTTTDTQYF. CDR3 sequence (DNA): TGTGCCAGCAGTTTATCGCTTCGGACTCAGACGACGACAGATACGCAGTATTTT.

In its sample, this clone was seen once. The rearrangement uses TRBV2 and TRBJ2-3; D is ambiguous. V lost 3 bases to trimming and J lost 5 bases, with 15 bases between them. Germline CDR1 is SNHLY and CDR2 is FYNNEI. The length of the CDR3 is 15 residues. CDR3 in amino acids: CASSEVGPPGDTQYF. CDR3 nucleotide sequence: TGTGCCAGCAGTGAGGTCGGCCCACCAGGAGATACGCAGTATTTT.